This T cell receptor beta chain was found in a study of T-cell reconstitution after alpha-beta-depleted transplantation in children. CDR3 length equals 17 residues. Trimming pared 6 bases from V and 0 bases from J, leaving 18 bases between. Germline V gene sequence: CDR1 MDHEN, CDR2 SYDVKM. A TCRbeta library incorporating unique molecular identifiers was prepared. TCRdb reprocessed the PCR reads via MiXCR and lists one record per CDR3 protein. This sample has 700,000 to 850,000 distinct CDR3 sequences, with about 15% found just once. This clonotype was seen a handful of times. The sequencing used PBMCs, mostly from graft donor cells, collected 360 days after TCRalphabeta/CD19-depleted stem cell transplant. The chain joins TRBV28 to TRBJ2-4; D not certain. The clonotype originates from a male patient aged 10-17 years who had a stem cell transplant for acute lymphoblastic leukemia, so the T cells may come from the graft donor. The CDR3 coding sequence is TGTGCCAGCAGCGGGTCCAATATCCTAATAGCCAAAAACATTCAGTACTTC. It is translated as CASSGSNILIAKNIQYF.